The 20 T cell receptor beta chains given below trace back to one sample, sequenced in a study of OX40 agonist ivuxolimab in advanced cancers. Clones were read by immunoSEQ multiplex PCR, and TCRdb kept only the in-frame ones, dropping some. The data contain 70,000 or so clones, 80% of them seen just once; the ten biggest clones take up about 1.2%. Sequences were derived from CD4+ or CD8+ T cells sorted from blood, sampled in a trial of the OX40 agonist ivuxolimab. Receptor source: an adult with an advanced solid tumor such as melanoma, head and neck, liver or kidney cancer.

This clone was observed a single time. The rearrangement links TRBV18 to TRBJ2-1; TRBD2 aligns across 8 bases. There are 14 residues in the CDR3. V was pared by 8 bases and J by 6 bases, with 9 bases of the junction left unmatched. Germline CDR1 is KGHSH and CDR2 is LQKENI. CDR3 sequence reads: CASGTASGFNEQFF. The CDR3 nucleotides read TGTGCCAGCGGGACGGCTAGCGGGTTCAATGAGCAGTTCTTC. Full variable domain (remainder filled in from reference TRBV18 and TRBJ2-1): NAGVMQNPRHLVRRRGQEARLRCSPMKGHSHVYWYRQLPEEGLKFMVYLQKENIIDESGMPKERFSAEFPKEGPSILRIQQVVRGDSAAYFCASGTASGFNEQFFGPGTRLTVL.

The table lists this clone with a few counts. The chain combines TRBV7-8 with TRBJ2-7, with a possible D match to TRBD1 (5 bases). V gave up 5 bases and J gave up 4 bases, with 12 bases separating them. Germline CDR1 reads SGHVS; CDR2 reads FQNEAQ. The CDR3 runs to 13 residues. The CDR3, as DNA: TGTGCCAGCAGCCCGACAGAAACGTACGAGCAGTACTTC. This encodes CASSPTETYEQYF.

The V call is TRBV9, the J call TRBJ1-5, with D possibly matching TRBD1 (6 bases). Germline CDR1 SGDLS, CDR2 YYNGEE. This CDR3 is built from 16 residues. V was pared by 6 bases and J by 1 base, with 17 bases between. The CDR3 loop is CASTTSGVVSNQPQHF. The CDR3 bases are TGTGCCAGCACCACTTCAGGGGTCGTAAGCAATCAGCCCCAGCATTTT.

This CDR3 is CASHDARGGYGYTF. The CDR3 DNA reads TGTGCCAGCCACGACGCGAGGGGGGGATATGGCTACACCTTC. The chain is built from TRBV5-4 and TRBJ1-2, with D possibly TRBD1 on 6 matching bases. CDR1 and CDR2 from the germline V gene are SGHNT and YYREEE (reference sequence). Between the trimmed V and J ends, which lost 7 bases and 5 bases, there was a span of 18 bases. There are 14 residues in the CDR3.

In DNA form, the CDR3 reads TGCGCCAGCAGCTTGGTGCCCCTACAGGGTTCAGGCTACGAGCAGTACTTC. Translating gives CASSLVPLQGSGYEQYF. This sequence joins TRBV5-1 and TRBJ2-7; D perhaps matches TRBD1 (6 bases). CDR3 size: 17 residues. The germline CDR1 and CDR2 sequences are SGHRS and YFSETQ. V was cut by 0 bases and J by 3 bases, with 19 bases left in between.

The chain links TRBV27 to TRBJ1-2; D is undetermined. Germline values: CDR1 MNHEY, CDR2 SMNVEV (reference sequence). The CDR3 spans 15 residues. The V end was cut by 5 bases, the J end by 3 bases, with 16 bases between. CDR3 loop: CASSQLWAGDYGYTF. The CDR3 DNA reads TGTGCCAGCAGTCAGCTTTGGGCCGGGGACTATGGCTACACCTTC.

This rearrangement joins TRBV2 to TRBJ1-2; D is perhaps TRBD1 (5 bases). Germline V gives CDR1 SNHLY, CDR2 FYNNEI. V dropped 2 bases and J dropped 0 bases, with 10 bases sitting between them. There are 15 residues in the CDR3. CDR3 in amino acids: CASSEPGRTNYGYTF. The DNA of the CDR3 is TGTGCCAGCAGTGAACCAGGGAGGACTAACTATGGCTACACCTTC.

The J gene is TRBJ1-1, the V gene TRBV30; D remains ambiguous. The CDR3 covers 13 residues. CDR1 is GTSNPN and CDR2 is SVGIG in the germline V gene (reference sequence). Trimming removed 5 bases from V and 6 bases from J, with 16 bases in between. The CDR3 loop reads CAWRLIGVAEAFF. The CDR3 region has the DNA TGTGCCTGGCGCCTTATCGGGGTTGCTGAAGCTTTCTTT. The whole variable domain, filled in from reference TRBV30 and TRBJ1-1, reads SQTIHQWPATLVQPVGSPLSLECTVEGTSNPNLYWYRQAAGRGLQLLFYSVGIGQISSEVPQNLSASRPQDRQFILSSKKLLLSDSGFYLCAWRLIGVAEAFFGQGTRLTVV.

The chain employs TRBV30 and TRBJ1-4; the match to TRBD1 covers 7 bases. The V gene end was trimmed by 2 bases and the J gene end by 4 bases; junction bases not matched to a gene: 4. The length of the CDR3 is 14 residues. Germline lookup yields CDR1 GTSNPN and CDR2 SVGIG (reference sequence). CDR3 DNA: TGTGCCTGGAGTCTGACAGGGAGTAATGAAAAACTGTTTTTT. It encodes CAWSLTGSNEKLFF. Full variable domain (remainder filled in from reference TRBV30 and TRBJ1-4): SQTIHQWPATLVQPVGSPLSLECTVEGTSNPNLYWYRQAAGRGLQLLFYSVGIGQISSEVPQNLSASRPQDRQFILSSKKLLLSDSGFYLCAWSLTGSNEKLFFGSGTQLSVL.

The V gene is TRBV4-2, the J gene TRBJ1-1; D possibly corresponds to TRBD1 (5 bases). This CDR3 contains 15 residues. The V end lost 1 base, the J end lost 6 bases, and 15 bases lay between the germline ends. Per the germline V gene, CDR1 is LGHNA and CDR2 is YNFKEQ. The CDR3, as DNA: TGTGCCAGCAGCCAAGTTCCAGGGCCTGACGCTGAAGCTTTCTTT. This gives the protein CASSQVPGPDAEAFF.

In this sample, this clone turned up once. The chain links TRBV27 to TRBJ2-1; TRBD1 matches at 11 bases. The V segment lost 3 bases and the J segment 7 bases; nucleotides outside the gene matches: 5. Germline V CDR1 and CDR2: MNHEY, SMNVEV (reference sequence). The CDR3 sequence is 15 residues long. DNA for the CDR3: TGTGCCAGCAGTTTTGGACAGGGGGCCCGGAATGAGCAGTTCTTC. Translated, it gives CASSFGQGARNEQFF.

J is TRBJ2-1 and V is TRBV4-2, with TRBD2 identical over 7 bases. This CDR3 has 15 residues. Germline V gene lookup returns CDR1 LGHNA and CDR2 YNFKEQ. Unmatched junction bases numbered 6, after V lost 2 bases and J lost 5 bases. The CDR3 coding sequence is TGTGCCAGCAGCCAACACGGGGAGGGAAACAATGAGCAGTTCTTC. It encodes CASSQHGEGNNEQFF.

This clone was detected once. The chain couples TRBV7-2 to TRBJ2-5; no definite D call. The CDR3 length is 13 residues. Germline CDR1 is SGHTA and CDR2 is FQGNSA. V was shortened by 0 bases and J by 2 bases, with 4 bases between the two germline ends. CDR3 region: CASSLAAQETQYF. The CDR3 DNA sequence: TGTGCCAGCAGCTTAGCGGCACAAGAGACCCAGTACTTC.

The table lists this clone with a few counts. The gene calls are TRBV27 and TRBJ1-5; the D is unclear. From germline, CDR1 is MNHEY and CDR2 SMNVEV (reference sequence). The CDR3 is made up of 14 amino acids. V gave up 2 bases and J gave up 6 bases, with 11 bases separating them. The CDR3 region has the DNA TGTGCCAGCAGTTTAGCTGGGGAGGGTCAGCCCCAGCATTTT. This sequence encodes CASSLAGEGQPQHF.

In nucleotides, the CDR3 is TGTGCCAGCAGCTTATACGGCGGGGGGGTAGAAAGAGGCTACGAGCAGTACTTC. It translates to CASSLYGGGVERGYEQYF. This chain connects TRBV7-9 to TRBJ2-7; 9 positions match TRBD2. This CDR3 contains 18 residues. The germline CDR1 and CDR2 sequences are SEHNR and FQNEAQ (reference sequence). J gave up 3 bases and V 2 bases, and 14 bases lay outside the gene matches.

The J gene is TRBJ1-1, the V gene TRBV21-1; the table's D call of TRBD1 was not tested on the DNA. TRBV21-1 is noted as a pseudogene. This CDR3 has 16 residues. The CDR3 loop reads CASSKVTGDRDTEAFF. For the CDR3, the DNA is TGTGCCAGCAGCAAAGTGACAGGGGATAGGGACACTGAAGCTTTCTTT.

The gene calls are TRBV7-8 and TRBJ1-1, with a tentative D call TRBD1 (5 bases). The CDR3 has 14 amino acids. CDR1 and CDR2 from the germline V gene are SGHVS and FQNEAQ. Trimming pared 0 bases from V and 8 bases from J, leaving 13 bases between. CDR3 nucleotide sequence: TGTGCCAGCAGCTTAGCGGGTGGGCACAGGGAAGCTTTCTTT. The encoded protein is CASSLAGGHREAFF. The whole variable domain, remainder taken from reference TRBV7-8 and TRBJ1-1, is GAGVSQSPRYKVAKRGQDVALRCDPISGHVSLFWYQQALGQGPEFLTYFQNEAQLDKSGLPSDRFFAERPEGSVSTLKIQRTQQEDSAVYLCASSLAGGHREAFFGQGTRLTVV.

The J gene is TRBJ1-2, the V gene TRBV30; 11 bases align to TRBD1. Looked up from germline, CDR1 is GTSNPN and CDR2 is SVGIG (reference sequence). This CDR3 has 13 amino acids. V shed 5 bases and J 8 bases; nucleotides not matched to a gene: 7. The chain's CDR3 is CAWAKDRGQGYTF. The CDR3 nucleotides are TGTGCCTGGGCAAAGGACAGGGGGCAGGGCTACACCTTC.

This clone was observed a handful of times. The CDR3 DNA follows: TGTGCCAGTAGTCCTGACAGGGTAGGCAATCAGCCCCAGCATTTT. This encodes CASSPDRVGNQPQHF. V usage is TRBV19 and J usage is TRBJ1-5; 7 nucleotides match TRBD1. Germline CDR1 and CDR2: LNHDA and SQIVND (reference sequence). The CDR3 has 15 residues. Germline trimming cut 5 bases from V and 2 bases from J; bases unmatched to any gene: 6.

There are a few counts of this clone. CDR3 in DNA: TGCGCCAGCAGACCGAATGCTAGCGGGGGTGAATCCTACAATGAGCAGTTCTTC. This translates into CASRPNASGGESYNEQFF. The gene calls are TRBV23-1 and TRBJ2-1, with 10 positions matching TRBD2. TRBV23-1 is filed as an ORF, its function uncertain. The CDR3 contains 18 residues. V shed 6 bases, J shed 1 base, and the junction held 12 bases outside the gene matches.